Listed here is a single T cell receptor (beta chain). This specimen comes from a study of blood T cells in healthy people across ages. Peripheral blood from each donor was collected in a volume of approximately 10 milliliters. The use of a sample-barcoded 5' primer and a J-beta primer mix characterized a second PCR of roughly 7 to 12 cycles. TCRdb re-analysed the 5' RACE reads in MiXCR, keeping a single row per CDR3 protein. The table includes approximately 800,000 distinct CDR3 sequences, around 68% detected once. With 0 bases removed from V and 8 bases from J, the gap between germline ends came to 13 bases. This CDR3 has 14 residues. CDR1 and CDR2 (germline): ENHRY, SYGVKD.

The sample taken for sequencing was blood. This sequence was found in a man aged 30 to 45 in good health. The chain joins TRBV10-3 to TRBJ1-2; D not certain. DNA for the CDR3: TGTGCCATCAGTGAGTCGTCAGGAATTAGGGGCTACACCTTC. Its protein is CAISESSGIRGYTF.